Each of the 26 T cell receptor beta chains below was sequenced from the same sample in a study of blood T cells in healthy people across ages. The second PCR ran about 6 to 11 cycles with a sample-barcoded 5' primer and J-beta primers. TCRdb independently ran MiXCR on the 5' RACE reads; one entry per CDR3 protein. The data hold about 510,000 distinct CDR3 sequences, with about 28% observed a single time. The sample was also reused in another study, on T cells of mothers and their children.

The sample was blood. These receptors were obtained from a boy between 2 and 15 years old in good health.

The CDR3 DNA is TGTGCCACCAGCAAAGGCGGGTCCGGGCAAGAGACCCAGTACTTC. Protein: CATSKGGSGQETQYF. The V call is TRBV15, the J call TRBJ2-5; possibly TRBD2 for D (5 bases). Germline V gives CDR1 LNHNV, CDR2 YYDKDF (reference sequence). The V and J ends lost 4 bases and 2 bases respectively, with 14 bases between them. This CDR3 has 15 residues.

Concerning this clonotype: At one of its ends the junction is not consistent with the germline gene, which may arise from a read error. CDR3 nucleotides: TGTGCCGGCAGTTTCGGACAGGGGGTGGGCGAGCAGTACTTC. Its translation: CAGSFGQGVGEQYF. The chain couples TRBV6-5 to TRBJ2-5; TRBD1 agrees at 10 bases. The J call may be wrong; the DNA end is better matched by TRBJ2-7. CDR1 is MNHEY, CDR2 SVGAGI, per germline. The CDR3 spans 14 residues.

The rearrangement links TRBV4-1 to TRBJ2-1; TRBD1 agrees at 8 bases. The germline gives CDR1 MGHRA, CDR2 YSYEKL. Trimming removed 5 bases from V and 2 bases from J; junction bases left unmatched: 8. The CDR3 loop spans 16 amino acids. DNA for the CDR3: TGCGCCAGCAGCGACCCTTTACAGGGGGCCTACAATGAGCAGTTCTTC. Translating it yields CASSDPLQGAYNEQFF.

V and J are TRBV12-3 or TRBV12-4 and TRBJ2-7; D call uncertain. The length of the CDR3 is 13 residues. V dropped 3 bases and J dropped 6 bases, with 12 bases sitting between them. CDR3 sequence reads: CASSFTPLGEQYF. As DNA, the CDR3 is TGTGCCAGCAGTTTTACGCCCCTGGGCGAGCAGTACTTC.

The rearrangement joins TRBV27 to TRBJ2-5; the D gene is possibly TRBD1 (6 bases). Germline CDR1 and CDR2: MNHEY and SMNVEV (reference sequence). The CDR3 contains 13 residues. V was cut by 1 base and J by 5 bases, with 8 bases left in between. CDR3 nucleotides: TGTGCCAGCAGTTTATTCCAGGGGGAGACCCAGTACTTC. Encoded protein: CASSLFQGETQYF.

V usage is TRBV20-1 and J usage is TRBJ2-7; 9 bases are shared with TRBD2. V shed 3 bases, J shed 3 bases, and the junction held 6 bases outside the gene matches. The CDR3 has 14 amino acids. The germline gives CDR1 DFQATT, CDR2 SNEGSKA (reference sequence). The CDR3 coding sequence is TGCAGTGCTAGCGGTTGGACTAGCGTCTACGAGCAGTACTTC. Translation gives CSASGWTSVYEQYF.

This clonotype appeared a few times. The chain uses TRBV4-1 and TRBJ2-1; 15 bases fit TRBD2. Trimming cost V 2 bases and J 0 bases; bases outside gene matches: 8. The CDR3 covers 20 residues. From germline, CDR1 is MGHRA and CDR2 YSYEKL. The CDR3 sequence: CASSQPGLAGGLRSYNEQFF. The CDR3 DNA follows: TGCGCCAGCAGCCAACCGGGACTAGCGGGGGGCCTTCGCTCCTACAATGAGCAGTTCTTC.

This clonotype appeared a few times. The chain carries TRBV29-1 and TRBJ2-5; 8 bases line up with TRBD1. The CDR3 spans 15 residues. Germline CDR1 reads SQVTM; CDR2 reads ANQGSEA. The junction had 8 bases not matched to a gene; V was cut back by 4 bases and J by 1 base. Here the CDR3 reads CSVGLGQATQETQYF. The CDR3 DNA is TGCAGCGTTGGATTGGGACAGGCTACCCAAGAGACCCAGTACTTC.

The rearrangement joins TRBV20-1 to TRBJ1-3, with 7 bases fitting TRBD1. Germline V gene sequence: CDR1 DFQATT, CDR2 SNEGSKA (reference sequence). Germline trimming cut 1 base from V and 4 bases from J; bases unmatched to any gene: 10. This CDR3 contains 16 residues. The CDR3 nucleotides are TGCAGTGCTAGAGGGGGCCTCAGGGGGAAGGGAAACACCATATATTTT. This translates into CSARGGLRGKGNTIYF.

The rearrangement uses TRBV2 and TRBJ1-2; D unclear. Trimming removed 11 bases from V and 0 bases from J, with 13 bases in between. The CDR3 contains 13 residues. Per the germline V gene, CDR1 is SNHLY and CDR2 is FYNNEI. CDR3 nucleotide sequence: TGTGCCCCCGGGCGTAGGGCTAACTATGGCTACACCTTC. The encoded protein is CAPGRRANYGYTF.

The rearrangement joins TRBV19 to TRBJ2-7; 9 nucleotides agree with TRBD1. This CDR3 region has 13 residues. Germline V gene data show CDR1 as LNHDA and CDR2 as SQIVND (reference sequence). J was trimmed by 6 bases and V by 5 bases; bases with no gene match: 5. CDR3 DNA sequence: TGTGCCAGTAGTGCCGGGACAGGGAGCGAGCAGTACTTC. As protein: CASSAGTGSEQYF.

The gene calls are TRBV6-5 and TRBJ1-4, with a possible D match to TRBD1 (6 bases). The V and J ends lost 2 bases and 8 bases respectively, with 9 bases between them. The CDR3 extends over 13 amino acids. Germline lookup yields CDR1 MNHEY and CDR2 SVGAGI. The CDR3 nucleotides read TGTGCCAGCAGTTACGGACAGAGGGAAAAACTGTTTTTT. Translated, it gives CASSYGQREKLFF.

This clonotype was recorded once. The chain couples TRBV20-1 to TRBJ2-7; 11 bases are a match to TRBD2. Per the germline V gene, CDR1 is DFQATT and CDR2 is SNEGSKA (reference sequence). The J segment lost 1 base and the V segment lost 6 bases, leaving 8 bases of the junction unmatched. The CDR3 loop spans 15 amino acids. DNA for the CDR3: TGCAGTGCCATGACACTAGCGGGGGCTTCCTACGAGCAGTACTTC. It specifies CSAMTLAGASYEQYF.

This clonotype was counted once. The genes are TRBV20-1 and TRBJ1-6; D is possibly TRBD1 (5 bases). This CDR3 is built from 13 residues. Germline values: CDR1 DFQATT, CDR2 SNEGSKA (reference sequence). The V gene lost 0 bases and the J gene lost 11 bases, with 11 bases spanning the gap. CDR3 protein: CSAREGVRTPLHF. In nucleotides, the CDR3 is TGCAGTGCTAGAGAGGGGGTTCGCACACCCCTCCACTTT.

The V and J genes are TRBV7-9 and TRBJ1-5; D gene uncertain. Germline assignment: CDR1 SEHNR and CDR2 FQNEAQ (reference sequence). The CDR3 consists of 12 residues. V lost 2 bases and J 7 bases, leaving 6 bases between the germline ends. DNA of the CDR3: TGTGCCAGCAGCTTAATTGGGCAGCCCCAGCATTTT. Its translation is CASSLIGQPQHF.

This clonotype showed up just a few times. The rearrangement links TRBV15 to TRBJ2-1; no clear D gene. The CDR3 has 13 amino acids. The V gene lost 0 bases and the J gene lost 6 bases, with 6 bases spanning the gap. Germline lookup yields CDR1 LNHNV and CDR2 YYDKDF (reference sequence). The CDR3 loop is CATSRDTVNEQFF. CDR3 coding DNA: TGTGCCACCAGCAGAGATACGGTCAATGAGCAGTTCTTC.

The J gene is TRBJ2-6, the V gene TRBV5-1; possible D gene TRBD1, 5 bases. Between the trimmed V and J ends, which lost 4 bases and 0 bases, there was a span of 11 bases. The germline V gene has CDR1 SGHRS and CDR2 YFSETQ. The length of the CDR3 is 16 residues. CDR3 in DNA: TGCGCCAGCAGCGCGCCCAGGGACTCTGGGGCCAACGTCCTGACTTTC. Translated, it gives CASSAPRDSGANVLTF. Full variable domain (outside the CDR3, taken from reference TRBV5-1 and TRBJ2-6): KAGVTQTPRYLIKTRGQQVTLSCSPISGHRSVSWYQQTPGQGLQFLFEYFSETQRNKGNFPGRFSGRQFSNSRSEMNVSTLELGDSALYLCASSAPRDSGANVLTFGAGSRLTVL.

The V gene is TRBV20-1, the J gene TRBJ2-4; 13 bases align to TRBD2. CDR3 length: 18 amino acids. Germline CDR1 reads DFQATT; CDR2 reads SNEGSKA (reference sequence). V lost 4 bases to trimming and J lost 6 bases; unmatched junction nucleotides: 15. CDR3 in amino acids: CSAINLFGTSGDLNIQYF. The CDR3 DNA reads TGCAGTGCTATTAACCTCTTCGGGACTAGCGGGGATTTAAACATTCAGTACTTC.

This clonotype has just a few counts. The V call is TRBV29-1, the J call TRBJ1-2, with a possible D match to TRBD1 (5 bases). CDR3 length equals 14 residues. V was shortened by 3 bases and J by 8 bases, with 19 bases between the two germline ends. Germline assignment: CDR1 SQVTM and CDR2 ANQGSEA. The CDR3 DNA is TGCAGCGTTGAGGGTCAGGGAGGTTCGTTGGGCTACACCTTC. It yields the protein CSVEGQGGSLGYTF.

This clonotype appeared a few times. The chain links TRBV6-2 or TRBV6-3 to TRBJ2-1, with D uncertain. Germline CDR1 MNHEY, CDR2 SVGEGT. This CDR3 spans 11 amino acids. Between the trimmed V and J ends, which lost 7 bases and 7 bases, there was a span of 8 bases. CDR3 nucleotides: TGTGCCAGCACCTTATCGAATGAGCAGTTCTTC. Its translation is CASTLSNEQFF.

CDR3 in amino acids: CASSSWGSSKEETQYF. The CDR3 DNA follows: TGTGCCAGCAGTTCATGGGGTAGCTCTAAAGAAGAGACCCAGTACTTC. The V and J genes are TRBV6-2 or TRBV6-3 and TRBJ2-5; D unclear. This CDR3 has 16 amino acids. V was trimmed by 4 bases and J by 3 bases, leaving 18 bases between them. Germline V gives CDR1 MNHEY, CDR2 SVGEGT.

The V gene is TRBV4-2, the J gene TRBJ1-2; the D gene is possibly TRBD1 (5 bases). The CDR3 extends over 17 amino acids. V was pared by 5 bases and J by 6 bases, with 25 bases between. Per germline, CDR1 LGHNA and CDR2 YNFKEQ. CDR3 nucleotides: TGTGCCAGCAGCATTTCAAACGCAGGGCCGATGGAGGATGGCTACACCTTC. Translated: CASSISNAGPMEDGYTF.

Only a few counts were recorded for this clonotype. The chain links TRBV19 to TRBJ2-3; the D is unclear. The CDR3 has 13 amino acids. Germline V gives CDR1 LNHDA, CDR2 SQIVND (reference sequence). Trimming left V 7 bases short and J 1 base short, with 9 bases between. The CDR3 DNA sequence: TGTGCCAGTAACTTGGGTGGCACAGATACGCAGTATTTT. It codes for CASNLGGTDTQYF.

The chain has TRBV2 and TRBJ2-4; D is perhaps TRBD2 (6 bases). Germline V lookup: CDR1 SNHLY, CDR2 FYNNEI. V dropped 8 bases and J dropped 9 bases, with 14 bases sitting between them. This CDR3 contains 12 residues. The CDR3 here is CASQSSVGIQYF. The CDR3 DNA sequence: TGTGCCAGCCAATCTAGCGTGGGCATTCAGTACTTC.

The rearrangement uses TRBV9 and TRBJ2-2; TRBD1 might be the D (6 bases). The CDR3 totals 15 residues. Germline assignment: CDR1 SGDLS and CDR2 YYNGEE. V lost 0 bases, J lost 5 bases, and 11 bases lay in between. CDR3 sequence (DNA): TGTGCCAGCAGCGTAGCGGGACAAGGAACCGGGGAGCTGTTTTTT. Protein sequence: CASSVAGQGTGELFF.

This clonotype was counted many times. The J gene is TRBJ2-4, the V gene TRBV6-2 or TRBV6-3; D ambiguous. Per germline, CDR1 MNHEY and CDR2 SVGEGT. Deletions cut 5 bases from V and 7 bases from J, with 12 bases between. CDR3 length: 13 residues. For the CDR3, the DNA is TGTGCCAGCAGTCCCCGATCCCCCAACATTCAGTACTTC. As protein: CASSPRSPNIQYF.